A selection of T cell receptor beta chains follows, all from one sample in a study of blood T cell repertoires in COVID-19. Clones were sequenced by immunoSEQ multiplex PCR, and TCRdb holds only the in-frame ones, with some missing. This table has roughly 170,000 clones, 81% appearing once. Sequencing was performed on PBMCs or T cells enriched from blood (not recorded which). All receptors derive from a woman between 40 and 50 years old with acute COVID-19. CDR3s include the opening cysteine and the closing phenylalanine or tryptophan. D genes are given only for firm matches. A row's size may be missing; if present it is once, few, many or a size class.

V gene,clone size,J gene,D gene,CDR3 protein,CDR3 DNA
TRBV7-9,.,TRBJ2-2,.,CASSLRGPNTGELFF,TGTGCCAGCAGCTTACGGGGTCCGAACACCGGGGAGCTGTTTTTT
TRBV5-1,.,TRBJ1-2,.,CASSFEGYGYTF,TGCGCCAGCAGCTTTGAGGGCTATGGCTACACCTTC
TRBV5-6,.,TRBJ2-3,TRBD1,CASSLGAGQGTDTQYF,TGTGCCAGCAGCTTGGGGGCCGGACAGGGCACAGATACGCAGTATTTT
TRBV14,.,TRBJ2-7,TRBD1,CASSQETGGPYEQYF,TGTGCCAGCAGCCAAGAGACAGGGGGGCCCTACGAGCAGTACTTC
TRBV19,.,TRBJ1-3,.,CASSDRTGISGNTIYF,TGTGCCAGTAGTGACCGGACGGGAATCTCTGGAAACACCATATATTTT
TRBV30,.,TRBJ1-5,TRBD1,CAWSVEDRANQPQHF,TGTGCCTGGAGTGTAGAGGACAGGGCAAATCAGCCCCAGCATTTT
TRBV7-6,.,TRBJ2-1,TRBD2,CARRGRVGSSYNEQFF,TGTGCCAGGCGCGGGAGAGTGGGGAGCTCCTACAATGAGCAGTTCTTC
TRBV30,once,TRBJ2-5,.,CAWEGGFQETQYF,TGTGCCTGGGAAGGAGGTTTCCAAGAGACCCAGTACTTC
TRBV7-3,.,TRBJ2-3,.,CASSLGGTDTQYF,TGTGCCAGCAGCTTAGGAGGGACAGATACGCAGTATTTT
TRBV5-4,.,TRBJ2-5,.,CASSSGGTQYF,TGTGCCAGCAGCTCGGGTGGGACCCAGTACTTC
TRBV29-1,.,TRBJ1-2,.,CSVEVSLGSGYTF,TGCAGCGTTGAGGTGTCGCTGGGGAGTGGCTACACCTTC
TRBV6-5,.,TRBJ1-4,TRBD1,CASSYGQGRGEKLFF,TGTGCCAGCAGTTACGGACAGGGGAGGGGTGAAAAACTGTTTTTT
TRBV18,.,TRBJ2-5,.,CASSPDSQPEHF,TGTGCCAGCTCACCTGACTCTCAGCCGGAGCACTTC
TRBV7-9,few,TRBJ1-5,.,CAVGNFNQPQHF,TGTGCAGTCGGGAATTTCAATCAGCCCCAGCATTTT
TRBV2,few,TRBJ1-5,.,CASKTDSNQPQHF,TGTGCCAGCAAGACTGATAGCAATCAGCCCCAGCATTTT
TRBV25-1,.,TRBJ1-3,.,CASSSPGVSGNTIYF,TGTGCCAGCAGTTCACCAGGGGTCTCTGGAAACACCATATATTTT
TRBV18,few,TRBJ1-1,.,CASSPTEGREAFF,TGTGCCAGCTCACCGACCGAGGGCCGTGAAGCTTTCTTT
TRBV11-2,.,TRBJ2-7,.,CASSLTSGNYEQYF,TGTGCCAGCAGCTTAACCAGCGGCAACTACGAGCAGTACTTC
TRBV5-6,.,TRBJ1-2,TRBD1,CASSTRDRGNGYTF,TGTGCCAGCAGCACCCGGGACAGGGGGAATGGCTACACCTTC
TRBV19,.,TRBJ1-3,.,CASSAVSGNTIYF,TGTGCCAGTAGTGCGGTGTCTGGAAACACCATATATTTT
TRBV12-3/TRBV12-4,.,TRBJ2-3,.,CASNNYGQDTQYF,TGTGCCAGCAATAATTATGGGCAGGATACGCAGTATTTT
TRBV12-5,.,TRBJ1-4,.,CASGPPRATAGATNEKLFF,TGTGCTAGTGGTCCCCCCAGGGCCACCGCGGGAGCAACTAATGAAAAACTGTTTTTT
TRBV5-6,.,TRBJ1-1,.,CASSLGSRNVRLDTEAFF,TGTGCCAGCAGCTTGGGTTCTCGGAATGTAAGACTGGACACTGAAGCTTTCTTT
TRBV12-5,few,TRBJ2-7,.,CASGLVQGSGEQYF,TGTGCTAGTGGTTTGGTCCAGGGTTCGGGCGAGCAGTACTTC
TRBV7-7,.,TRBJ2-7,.,CASSLKLDADREQYF,TGTGCTAGCAGCTTAAAACTAGACGCGGATCGCGAGCAGTACTTC
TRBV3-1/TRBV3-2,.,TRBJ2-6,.,CASSQSPGGANVLTF,TGTGCCAGCAGCCAAAGTCCGGGAGGGGCCAACGTCCTGACTTTC
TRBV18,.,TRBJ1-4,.,CASSPVQATNEKLFF,TGTGCCAGCTCACCAGTGCAGGCAACTAATGAAAAACTGTTTTTT
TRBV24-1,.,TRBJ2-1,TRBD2,CATSVGGLAGEQFF,TGTGCCACCAGTGTTGGGGGACTAGCGGGTGAGCAGTTCTTC
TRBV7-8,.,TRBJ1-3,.,CASSLGGRVSGNTIYF,TGTGCCAGCAGCTTAGGTGGGCGAGTCTCTGGAAACACCATATATTTT
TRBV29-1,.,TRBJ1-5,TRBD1,CSVGQGNQPQHF,TGCAGCGTTGGACAGGGGAATCAGCCCCAGCATTTT
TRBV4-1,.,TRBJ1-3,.,CASSQRGQNTIYF,TGCGCCAGCAGCCAAAGGGGTCAAAACACCATATATTTT
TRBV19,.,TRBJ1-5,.,CASSSGESNQPQHF,TGTGCCTCTTCATCGGGGGAGTCCAATCAGCCCCAGCATTTT
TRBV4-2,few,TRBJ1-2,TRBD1,CASSQGGQGAEGYTF,TGTGCCAGCAGCCAAGGGGGACAGGGGGCGGAAGGCTACACCTTC
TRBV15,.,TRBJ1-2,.,CATSREGGNYGYTF,TGTGCCACCAGCAGAGAGGGGGGGAACTATGGCTACACCTTC
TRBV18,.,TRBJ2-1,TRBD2,CASSPGLAGNYEQFF,TGTGCCAGCTCACCCGGGCTAGCGGGGAACTATGAGCAGTTCTTC
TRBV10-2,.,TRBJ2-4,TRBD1,CASSRTGLLDIQYF,TGCGCCAGCAGCCGGACAGGCCTCCTCGACATTCAGTACTTC
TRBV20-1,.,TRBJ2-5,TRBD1,CSASFSGGQETQYF,TGCAGTGCTAGTTTTTCAGGGGGCCAAGAGACCCAGTACTTC
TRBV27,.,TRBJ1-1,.,CASSRGQNTEAFF,TGTGCCAGCAGTCGAGGGCAGAACACTGAAGCTTTCTTT
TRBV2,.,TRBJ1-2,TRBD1,CASSGTGRVIGYTF,TGTGCCAGCAGTGGGACAGGGCGGGTCATAGGCTACACCTTC
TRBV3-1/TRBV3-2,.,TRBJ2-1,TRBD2,CASNSLAGLGEQFF,TGTGCCAGCAACTCCCTAGCGGGACTCGGTGAGCAGTTCTTC
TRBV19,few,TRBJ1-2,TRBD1,CASNTGGIGNYGYTF,TGTGCCAGTAATACAGGGGGAATCGGTAACTATGGCTACACCTTC
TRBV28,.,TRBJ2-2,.,CASRKWDSNTGELFF,TGTGCCAGCAGAAAGTGGGACTCCAACACCGGGGAGCTGTTTTTT
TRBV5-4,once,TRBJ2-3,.,CASSLWASTDTQYF,TGTGCCAGCAGCTTGTGGGCTAGCACAGATACGCAGTATTTT
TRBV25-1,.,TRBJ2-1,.,CASSEPETRGLEQFF,TGTGCCAGCAGTGAACCTGAGACTAGAGGCCTTGAGCAGTTCTTC
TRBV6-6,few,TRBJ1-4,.,CASSYQEYEKLFF,TGTGCCAGCAGTTACCAGGAATATGAAAAACTGTTTTTT
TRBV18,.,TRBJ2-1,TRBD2,CASSPRARAGGPGNEQFF,TGTGCCAGCTCACCGCGGGCAAGAGCGGGAGGGCCTGGGAATGAGCAGTTCTTC
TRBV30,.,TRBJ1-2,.,CATGESIGRNYGYTF,TGTGCTACTGGAGAAAGTATAGGAAGGAACTATGGCTACACCTTC
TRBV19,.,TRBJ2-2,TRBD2,CASRSGGSVTGELFF,TGTGCCAGTAGAAGTGGCGGGAGCGTAACCGGGGAGCTGTTTTTT
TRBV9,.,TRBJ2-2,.,CASSVQQGTGELFF,TGTGCCAGCAGCGTCCAACAGGGAACCGGGGAGCTGTTTTTT
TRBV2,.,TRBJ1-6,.,CASSGRGNSPLHF,TGTGCCAGCAGTGGTAGAGGGAATTCACCCCTCCACTTT
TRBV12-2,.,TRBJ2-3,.,CASRLGTREDTQYF,TGTGCAAGTCGCTTAGGGACTAGGGAAGATACGCAGTATTTT
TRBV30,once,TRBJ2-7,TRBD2,CAWSRGGTSGYEQYF,TGTGCCTGGAGTCGCGGAGGGACTAGCGGCTACGAGCAGTACTTC
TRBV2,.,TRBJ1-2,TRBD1,CASSEGQGDYGYTF,TGTGCCAGCAGTGAGGGACAGGGAGACTATGGCTACACCTTC
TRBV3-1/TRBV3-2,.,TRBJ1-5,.,CASRLQGHQPQHF,TGTGCCAGCAGACTCCAGGGGCATCAGCCCCAGCATTTT
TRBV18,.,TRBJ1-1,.,CASSPQVLNTEAFF,TGTGCCAGCTCGCCTCAGGTTTTGAACACTGAAGCTTTCTTT
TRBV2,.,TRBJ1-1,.,CASTYMGAAEAFF,TGTGCCAGCACCTACATGGGGGCTGCTGAAGCTTTCTTT
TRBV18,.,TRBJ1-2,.,CASSDGQPNYGYTF,TGTGCCAGCTCAGATGGACAGCCCAACTATGGCTACACCTTC
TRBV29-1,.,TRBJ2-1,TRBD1,CSVGTAFSYNEQFF,TGCAGCGTCGGGACAGCCTTCTCCTACAATGAGCAGTTCTTC
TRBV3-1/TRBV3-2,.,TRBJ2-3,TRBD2,CASSDSGSGDTQYF,TGTGCCAGCAGCGATAGCGGGAGTGGGGATACGCAGTATTTT